Below, 3 T cell receptor beta chains from the same sample are listed, as sequenced in a study of metastatic and nonmetastatic thyroid tumors. Thyroid surgery took place with no prior treatment in any patient. TCRdb re-called clones from the PCR reads using MiXCR. The data show approximately 32,000 clones, 15% to 20% seen once. Material: blood. These receptors were collected from a female donor with papillary thyroid cancer or a benign thyroid nodule (not recorded which). Some clones in this sample may be carry-over from other donors' samples.

Only a few counts were recorded for this clone. The V gene is TRBV6-1, the J gene TRBJ1-1; TRBD1 matches at 10 bases. This CDR3 has 15 residues. The junction had 4 bases not matched to a gene; V was cut back by 6 bases and J by 0 bases. Looked up from germline, CDR1 is MNHNS and CDR2 is SASEGT. The CDR3 DNA follows: TGTGCCAGCAGGACAGGGGGCCTTTTGAACACTGAAGCTTTCTTT. Translating gives CASRTGGLLNTEAFF.

This clone was counted at least ten times. The chain combines TRBV30 with TRBJ2-1, with a weak D call TRBD2 (6 bases). CDR1 is GTSNPN, CDR2 SVGIG, per germline (reference sequence). This CDR3 contains 14 residues. With 4 bases removed from V and 6 bases from J, the gap between germline ends came to 16 bases. CDR3 sequence reads: CAWKRVRGSNEQFF. CDR3 coding DNA: TGTGCCTGGAAAAGGGTTCGGGGGTCCAATGAGCAGTTCTTC.

This clone has a handful of counts. Its ends do not fully match the called genes, so a read error is possible. The chain is built from TRBV2 and TRBJ2-3, with 9 bases fitting TRBD1. The CDR3 loop spans 14 amino acids. Germline V gene sequence: CDR1 SNHLY, CDR2 FYNNEI. DNA for the CDR3: TGTGCCAGCAAGAGACAGGGGGATACAGATACACAGTATTTT. Translating gives CASKRQGDTDTQYF.